A single sample is the source of the 20 T cell receptor beta chains below, sequenced in a study of immune characterization of retroperitoneal liposarcoma. TCRdb reanalysed the PCR reads using MiXCR and keeps one entry per CDR3 protein. The sample lists approximately 9,800 distinct CDR3 sequences, 28% seen once, with 8.5% in the top ten. Sequenced input: tumor tissue. These receptors all stem from a female donor with retroperitoneal liposarcoma.

This clonotype was observed many times. The chain recombines TRBV6-4 with TRBJ2-1; 9 positions match TRBD2. Near its end, the DNA agrees better with TRBJ2-7, so the J call may be wrong. The CDR3 consists of 16 residues. Germline values: CDR1 MRHNA, CDR2 SNTAGT. The CDR3 nucleotides read TGTGCCCCCAGGGAGGTAGCGGGAGAGCCCTACAATGAGCAGTACTTC. Its protein product is CAPREVAGEPYNEQYF.

This rearrangement joins TRBV6-1 to TRBJ2-1; D is ambiguous. In germline, CDR1 is MNHNS, CDR2 SASEGT. The CDR3 extends over 12 amino acids. With 7 bases removed from V and 7 bases from J, the gap between germline ends came to 11 bases. The DNA of the CDR3 is TGTGCCAGCACACGAGCCTCAAATGAGCAGTTCTTC. It specifies CASTRASNEQFF.

This clonotype was detected a few times. The chain joins TRBV10-2 to TRBJ2-1; 9 positions agree with TRBD2. TRBJ2-7 explains the end of the DNA better; the J call may be wrong. The CDR3 extends over 16 amino acids. Germline V gene lookup returns CDR1 WSHSY and CDR2 SAAADI. CDR3 sequence reads: CASSGIAGVPNNEQYF. DNA of the CDR3: TGCGCCAGCAGTGGTATAGCGGGAGTCCCCAACAATGAGCAGTACTTC.

Regarding this clonotype: A much larger clonotype is one base distant, so this may be a read error. J is TRBJ2-5 and V is TRBV6-1; 13 bases line up with TRBD2. The end of the DNA aligns better with TRBJ2-7, so the J call may be wrong. The CDR3 covers 15 residues. The germline gives CDR1 MNHNS, CDR2 SASEGT. The CDR3 loop reads CASSTSGGESYEQYF. DNA for the CDR3: TGTGCCAGCAGCACTAGCGGGGGGGAGTCCTACGAGCAGTACTTC.

This clonotype qualifies as medium-sized. This chain joins TRBV7-2 and TRBJ2-1, with 9 bases fitting TRBD2. The J call is in doubt because the DNA end fits TRBJ2-7 better. In germline, CDR1 is SGHTA, CDR2 FQGNSA. This CDR3 region has 18 residues. CDR3 region: CASSLEPLIQLAGFEQYF. The CDR3, as DNA: TGTGCCAGCAGCTTAGAGCCTCTCATACAACTAGCGGGCTTTGAGCAGTACTTC.

By share, this clonotype ranks as medium-sized (0.01 to 0.1%). This chain links TRBV6-1 with TRBJ2-1; 10 positions match TRBD2. Germline-derived CDR1 and CDR2 are MNHNS and SASEGT. This CDR3 has 15 amino acids. The J segment lost 5 bases and the V segment lost 7 bases, leaving 8 bases of the junction unmatched. CDR3 in amino acids: CASTSSLAGDNEQFF. CDR3 in DNA: TGTGCCAGCACAAGCTCGCTAGCGGGAGACAATGAGCAGTTCTTC.

This clonotype was seen a handful of times. The chain combines TRBV25-1 with TRBJ2-1; D is perhaps TRBD1 or TRBD2 (5 bases each). The CDR3 sequence is 15 residues long. V lost 8 bases to trimming and J lost 10 bases, with 24 bases between them. Germline V gene sequence: CDR1 MGHDK, CDR2 SYGVNS. The CDR3 spells CASGSTTGPLYEQFF. The CDR3 DNA sequence: TGTGCCAGCGGCTCGACAACGGGGCCACTCTACGAGCAGTTCTTC.

In this sample, this clonotype turned up a few times. The chain combines TRBV6-1 with TRBJ2-5, with D unresolved. V was clipped by 3 bases and J by 7 bases, with 12 bases between them. The CDR3 is 13 amino acids. Germline CDR1 reads MNHNS; CDR2 reads SASEGT. CDR3 sequence: CASSDGVPGTQYF. CDR3 DNA sequence: TGTGCCAGCAGTGACGGCGTCCCAGGGACCCAGTACTTC.

J is TRBJ2-1 and V is TRBV28; tentatively, D is TRBD1 or TRBD2 (6 bases each). V lost 8 bases, J lost 10 bases, and 21 bases lay in between. CDR3 length equals 14 residues. From germline, CDR1 is MDHEN and CDR2 SYDVKM. The CDR3 protein is CASRYRMGGYEQFF. Written as DNA, the CDR3 is TGTGCCAGCCGCTACCGAATGGGGGGCTACGAGCAGTTCTTC.

There are many counts of this clonotype. The rearrangement links TRBV6-1 to TRBJ2-1; 8 bases align to TRBD2. The J call may be mistaken, given a closer DNA end match to TRBJ2-7. Per germline, CDR1 MNHNS and CDR2 SASEGT. The CDR3 spans 14 residues. The chain's CDR3 is CASSLDPGGYEQYF. CDR3 nucleotides: TGTGCCAGCAGCTTGGACCCGGGAGGGTACGAGCAGTACTTC.

This clonotype was detected ten times or more. The V call is TRBV12-3 or TRBV12-4, the J call TRBJ2-1; 7 nucleotides align to TRBD1. Gene TRBJ2-7 matches the end of the DNA better, so the J call may be wrong. The CDR3 runs 14 residues. The CDR3 region is CASTNRGPYYEQYF. DNA of the CDR3: TGTGCCAGCACCAACAGGGGTCCGTACTACGAGCAGTACTTC.

CDR3 sequence: CASSLGQAYEQFF. The CDR3 DNA is TGTGCCAGCAGCCTGGGACAGGCCTACGAGCAGTTCTTC. The genes are TRBV7-8 and TRBJ2-1; TRBD1 agrees at 8 bases. J lost 10 bases, V lost 5 bases, and 7 bases had no gene match. The CDR3 covers 13 residues. The germline gives CDR1 SGHVS, CDR2 FQNEAQ. Looking up the rest from reference TRBV7-8 and TRBJ2-1 gives the full variable domain: GAGVSQSPRYKVAKRGQDVALRCDPISGHVSLFWYQQALGQGPEFLTYFQNEAQLDKSGLPSDRFFAERPEGSVSTLKIQRTQQEDSAVYLCASSLGQAYEQFFGPGTRLTVL.

By sample share, this clonotype is medium-sized. The rearrangement uses TRBV6-1 and TRBJ2-3; D gene uncertain. The J call is doubtful: the DNA matches TRBJ2-7 better. This CDR3 spans 14 amino acids. The germline V gene has CDR1 MNHNS and CDR2 SASEGT. The CDR3 coding sequence is TGTGCCAGCAGTGAAGGGCAGGAGACCCACGAGCAGTACTTC. This gives the protein CASSEGQETHEQYF.

This clonotype was found a few times. The chain has TRBV12-3 or TRBV12-4 and TRBJ2-1; possible D gene TRBD1, 7 bases. CDR3 length: 14 amino acids. V lost 7 bases, J lost 9 bases, and 19 bases lay in between. The CDR3, as DNA: TGTGCCAGCACGGTGCGGCAGGGGGGTTTTGAGCAGTTCTTC. Translation: CASTVRQGGFEQFF.

As regards this clonotype: Since no conserved phenylalanine or tryptophan closes the CDR3, a read error is the likely cause. The rearrangement uses TRBV7-6 and TRBJ2-1, with unresolved D. The DNA end favors TRBJ2-7, so the J call may be wrong. Looked up from germline, CDR1 is SGHVS and CDR2 is FNYEAQ. This CDR3 is built from 15 residues. For the CDR3, the DNA is TGTGCCAGCAGCTTAACACGGCTTCCATACACTGAGCAGTACTTA. Protein: CASSLTRLPYTEQYL.

This clonotype was picked up many times. V gene TRBV6-5 combines with J gene TRBJ2-1; 11 positions match TRBD2. The germline V gene encodes CDR1 MNHEY and CDR2 SVGAGI. CDR3 length: 15 amino acids. J was trimmed by 10 bases and V by 0 bases; bases with no gene match: 5. The CDR3 bases are TGTGCCAGCAGTTACTCTAGCGGGGGGGCCTACGAGCAGTTCTTC. This encodes CASSYSSGGAYEQFF.

This clonotype has just one count. The V call is TRBV7-2, the J call TRBJ2-3; a possible D gene is TRBD1 (6 bases). V dropped 3 bases and J dropped 11 bases, with 21 bases sitting between them. CDR3 length equals 15 residues. Germline V gene data show CDR1 as SGHTA and CDR2 as FQGNSA. CDR3 residues: CASSFFRTDSCEQYF. In nucleotides, the CDR3 is TGTGCCAGCAGCTTCTTCCGGACAGACTCCTGCGAGCAGTATTTT.

This clonotype was detected many times. The CDR3 sequence: CASSLSSGGAPTDTQYF. As DNA, the CDR3 is TGTGCCAGCAGTTTATCCAGCGGGGGGGCCCCCACAGATACGCAGTATTTT. This chain connects TRBV27 to TRBJ2-3, with 10 nucleotides matching TRBD2. V shed 0 bases and J 2 bases; nucleotides not matched to a gene: 5. Looked up from germline, CDR1 is MNHEY and CDR2 is SMNVEV (reference sequence). The CDR3 spans 17 residues.

The CDR3 protein is CASSQGFNYGYTF. CDR3 DNA: TGTGCCAGCAGTCAGGGATTTAACTATGGCTACACCTTC. The chain combines TRBV12-3 or TRBV12-4 with TRBJ1-2; D is possibly TRBD1 (5 bases). CDR3 length: 13 amino acids. V lost 5 bases and J 1 base, leaving 8 bases between the germline ends.

This clonotype was found once. The chain has TRBV12-5 and TRBJ2-3; no clear D. CDR3 size: 13 residues. CDR1 is LGHNT, CDR2 FRNRAP, per germline. V lost 0 bases to trimming and J lost 3 bases, with 4 bases between them. As DNA, the CDR3 is TGTGCTAGTGGTTTGGTTTCGACAGATACGCAGTATTTT. Its translation is CASGLVSTDTQYF.